The 17 T cell receptor beta chains below were found in one sample sequenced in a study of response to subunit inactivated influenza vaccine. TCRdb fed the RT-PCR reads into MiXCR, producing one record per CDR3 protein. The sample includes some 300,000 distinct CDR3 sequences, 20% to 25% seen only once; the top ten take around a tenth. The source was PBMCs from blood, collected 21 months after vaccination. All receptors derive from a man aged 45 to 70 who received an inactivated influenza vaccine.

This clonotype was seen a few times. The rearrangement joins TRBV5-1 to TRBJ1-2; possibly TRBD1 for D (5 bases). The germline V gene encodes CDR1 SGHRS and CDR2 YFSETQ. Trimming removed 2 bases from V and 4 bases from J, with 15 bases in between. The CDR3 runs 15 residues. The CDR3 here is CASSFDSTAFYGYTF. In nucleotides, the CDR3 is TGCGCCAGCAGCTTTGACAGCACCGCTTTCTATGGCTACACCTTC.

This clonotype has a count of ten or more. V and J are TRBV20-1 and TRBJ2-5, with 7 positions matching TRBD2. The trim removed 7 bases at V and 1 base at J, leaving 6 bases unmatched. The germline V gene encodes CDR1 DFQATT and CDR2 SNEGSKA (reference sequence). CDR3 length equals 13 residues. CDR3 sequence (DNA): TGCAGTGGACTAGCTCCTGTCCAAGAGACCCAGTACTTC. It codes for CSGLAPVQETQYF.

This clonotype was counted only a few times. The genes are TRBV19 and TRBJ1-5; D is undetermined. This CDR3 comprises 14 residues. Per germline, CDR1 LNHDA and CDR2 SQIVND (reference sequence). V shed 1 base and J shed 7 bases, with 11 bases lying between them. CDR3 coding DNA: TGTGCCAGTAGTATAGGTGCCAGGTTCCAGCCCCAGCATTTT. This encodes CASSIGARFQPQHF.

The chain couples TRBV11-2 to TRBJ2-4; D is unclear. The germline V and J ends were trimmed by 3 bases and 0 bases, with 9 bases remaining between them. The length of the CDR3 is 15 residues. The germline CDR1 and CDR2 sequences are SGHAT and FQNNGV. The CDR3 loop reads CASSFPGLAKNIQYF. In nucleotides, the CDR3 is TGTGCCAGCAGCTTTCCCGGGTTAGCCAAAAACATTCAGTACTTC.

V and J are TRBV4-3 and TRBJ1-4; tentative D call: TRBD1 (5 bases). The CDR3 length is 15 residues. The V end lost 1 base, the J end lost 8 bases, and 14 bases lay between the germline ends. Germline V gene data show CDR1 as LGHNA and CDR2 as YSLEER. This chain's CDR3 is CASSQGEGLGEKLFF. CDR3 DNA: TGCGCCAGCAGCCAAGGAGAGGGGTTGGGGGAAAAACTGTTTTTT.

This clonotype was observed at least ten times. The gene calls are TRBV29-1 and TRBJ1-4; D is unresolved. Germline V gives CDR1 SQVTM, CDR2 ANQGSEA. V was shortened by 8 bases and J by 8 bases, with 15 bases between the two germline ends. The CDR3 spans 12 residues. This CDR3 is CSIGINGEKLFF. In DNA form, the CDR3 reads TGCAGCATCGGCATAAATGGCGAAAAACTGTTTTTT.

This chain links TRBV2 with TRBJ2-6; 12 nucleotides match TRBD2. Per the germline V gene, CDR1 is SNHLY and CDR2 is FYNNEI. V was pared by 4 bases and J by 0 bases, with 7 bases of the junction left unmatched. CDR3 length: 19 residues. The CDR3 sequence: CASSVLSGLAGSGANVLTF. The CDR3 DNA is TGTGCCAGCAGTGTCTTGTCGGGACTAGCGGGCTCTGGGGCCAACGTCCTGACTTTC.

The chain is built from TRBV15 and TRBJ1-6, with TRBD1 matching over 7 bases. This CDR3 has 15 residues. Trimming removed 5 bases from V and 4 bases from J; junction bases left unmatched: 5. CDR1 LNHNV and CDR2 YYDKDF come from the germline V gene (reference sequence). The CDR3 reads CATSRDRDYNSPLHF. The CDR3 DNA follows: TGTGCCACCAGCCGGGACAGAGATTATAATTCACCCCTCCACTTT.

At least ten counts were recorded for this clonotype. The rearrangement links TRBV7-2 to TRBJ2-1, with D possibly matching TRBD1 (5 bases). Trimming took 5 bases from V and 11 from J, leaving 19 bases between them. CDR1 is SGHTA, CDR2 FQGNSA, per germline. CDR3 size: 14 residues. The CDR3 is CASSLSNTGSQQFF. In nucleotides, the CDR3 is TGTGCCAGCAGCCTCAGTAATACAGGATCCCAGCAGTTCTTC.

The genes are TRBV6-5 and TRBJ2-7; the D gene is possibly TRBD1 (5 bases). The CDR3 consists of 13 residues. Germline V gene sequence: CDR1 MNHEY, CDR2 SVGAGI. Trimming pared 2 bases from V and 3 bases from J, leaving 8 bases between. CDR3 amino acids: CASSYQGYYEQYF. The CDR3 DNA reads as TGTGCCAGCAGTTACCAGGGATACTACGAGCAGTACTTC.

The CDR3 reads CASSQHPWGAGDYGYTF. Here the CDR3 DNA reads TGTGCCAGCAGCCAGCATCCCTGGGGAGCCGGGGACTATGGCTACACCTTC. V gene TRBV14 combines with J gene TRBJ1-2; D uncertain. CDR3 size: 17 residues. Per germline, CDR1 SGHDN and CDR2 FVKESK. Trimming took 3 bases from V and 3 from J, leaving 20 bases between them. Full variable domain (outside the CDR3, taken from reference TRBV14 and TRBJ1-2): EAGVTQFPSHSVIEKGQTVTLRCDPISGHDNLYWYRRVMGKEIKFLLHFVKESKQDESGMPNNRFLAERTGGTYSTLKVQPAELEDSGVYFCASSQHPWGAGDYGYTFGSGTRLTVV.

The chain employs TRBV4-2 and TRBJ1-3; D gene ambiguous. The V end was cut by 2 bases, the J end by 1 base, with 15 bases between. The CDR3 is 17 amino acids. Germline V lookup: CDR1 LGHNA, CDR2 YNFKEQ. CDR3: CASSQPPSGSSGNTIYF. Here the CDR3 DNA reads TGTGCCAGCAGCCAACCCCCTTCGGGGAGTTCTGGAAACACCATATATTTT.

This clonotype was counted between two and nine times. The chain combines TRBV7-6 with TRBJ2-5; weak D call: TRBD1 (6 bases). V gave up 1 base and J gave up 2 bases, with 17 bases separating them. Germline-derived CDR1 and CDR2 are SGHVS and FNYEAQ. The CDR3 totals 17 residues. CDR3 region: CASSLGRTVSGQETQYF. CDR3 DNA: TGTGCCAGCAGCTTAGGCAGGACAGTCTCCGGACAAGAGACCCAGTACTTC.

The chain employs TRBV6-1 and TRBJ1-5; D is possibly TRBD1 (5 bases). Germline V gives CDR1 MNHNS, CDR2 SASEGT. V lost 5 bases to trimming and J lost 1 base, with 12 bases between them. This CDR3 has 15 amino acids. The CDR3 sequence is CASSRSGWSNQPQHF. The CDR3 DNA follows: TGTGCCAGCAGTCGCTCAGGGTGGAGCAATCAGCCCCAGCATTTT.

This clonotype was counted only a few times. The chain has TRBV18 and TRBJ2-5; TRBD1 matches at 9 bases. J gave up 2 bases and V 2 bases, and 6 bases lay outside the gene matches. The CDR3 sequence is 16 residues long. From germline, CDR1 is KGHSH and CDR2 LQKENI. CDR3 in DNA: TGTGCCAGCTCACCATTCACAGGGGGCCTTCAAGAGACCCAGTACTTC. This translates into CASSPFTGGLQETQYF.

A few counts support this clonotype. The DNA of the CDR3 is TGTGCCAGCAGACACCGAAAAAGGGACAGGGGTACCGGGGAGCTGTTTTTT. Translating gives CASRHRKRDRGTGELFF. The V and J genes are TRBV12-3 or TRBV12-4 and TRBJ2-2, with 10 bases identical to TRBD1. Trimming took 6 bases from V and 5 from J; bases not matched to a gene: 12. This CDR3 contains 17 residues.

V usage is TRBV9 and J usage is TRBJ2-7; TRBD2 matches 7 bases. CDR1 SGDLS and CDR2 YYNGEE come from the germline V gene. Trimming removed 2 bases from V and 2 bases from J; junction bases left unmatched: 1. The length of the CDR3 is 13 residues. The CDR3 here is CASSVGLAYEQYF. The CDR3 region has the DNA TGTGCCAGCAGCGTTGGACTAGCCTACGAGCAGTACTTC.